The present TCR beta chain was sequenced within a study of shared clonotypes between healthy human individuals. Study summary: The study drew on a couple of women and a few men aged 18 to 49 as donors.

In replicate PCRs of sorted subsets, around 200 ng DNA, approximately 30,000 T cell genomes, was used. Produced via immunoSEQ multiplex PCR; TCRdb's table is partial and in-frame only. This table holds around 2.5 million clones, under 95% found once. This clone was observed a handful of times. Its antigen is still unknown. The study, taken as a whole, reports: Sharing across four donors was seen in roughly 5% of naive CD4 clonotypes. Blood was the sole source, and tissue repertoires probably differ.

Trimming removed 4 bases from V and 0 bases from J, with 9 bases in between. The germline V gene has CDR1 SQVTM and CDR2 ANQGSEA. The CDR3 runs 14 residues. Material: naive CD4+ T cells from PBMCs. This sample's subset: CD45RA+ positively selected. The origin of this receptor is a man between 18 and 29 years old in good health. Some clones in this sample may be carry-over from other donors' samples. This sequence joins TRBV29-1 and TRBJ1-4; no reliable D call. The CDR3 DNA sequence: TGCAGCGTTGCCCCGCAGGCAACTAATGAAAAACTGTTTTTT. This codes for CSVAPQATNEKLFF.